The 5 T cell receptor beta chains below come from one sample, sequenced in a study of identical twins. MiXCR, applied by TCRdb to the 5' RACE reads, yields one record per CDR3 protein. The profile shows hundreds of thousands of distinct CDR3 sequences, about 7.6% of them singletons. A further study also used this sample, focusing on yellow fever vaccine responses in identical twins.

The specimen was PBMCs. The receptors derive from a woman aged 18 to 35 in good health.

The sample holds many counts of this clonotype. The V gene is TRBV4-1, the J gene TRBJ2-1, with 8 bases matching TRBD1. V trimming: 1 base; J trimming: 4 bases; junction bases outside the gene matches: 9. Germline V lookup: CDR1 MGHRA, CDR2 YSYEKL. The CDR3 runs to 17 residues. CDR3: CASSQGNPGQEYNEQFF. CDR3 DNA: TGCGCCAGCAGCCAAGGTAACCCGGGACAGGAATACAATGAGCAGTTCTTC.

V usage is TRBV28 and J usage is TRBJ1-4, with D possibly being TRBD1 (5 bases). With 5 bases removed from V and 4 bases from J, the gap between germline ends came to 14 bases. The CDR3 is made up of 15 amino acids. The germline V gene encodes CDR1 MDHEN and CDR2 SYDVKM. CDR3 in DNA: TGTGCCAGCAGTCCCGCCGGGACGGTTAATGAAAAACTGTTTTTT. This codes for CASSPAGTVNEKLFF.

This chain connects TRBV4-1 to TRBJ2-3; tentatively, D is TRBD2 (7 bases). This CDR3 is built from 17 residues. The germline gives CDR1 MGHRA, CDR2 YSYEKL. V dropped 1 base and J dropped 7 bases, with 21 bases sitting between them. In nucleotides, the CDR3 is TGCGCCAGCAGCCAAGCTGCCGAGGGGGGACTAAGAAATACGCAGTATTTT. Its translation is CASSQAAEGGLRNTQYF.

The CDR3 protein is CASSESGVGEAFF. The CDR3 nucleotides read TGCGCCAGCAGTGAGTCGGGGGTCGGGGAAGCTTTCTTT. The V and J genes are TRBV10-1 and TRBJ1-1; maybe TRBD1 (5 bases). This CDR3 is built from 13 residues. Germline V gene sequence: CDR1 WNHNN, CDR2 SYGVQD (reference sequence). V was shortened by 0 bases and J by 8 bases, with 10 bases between the two germline ends.

In its sample, this clonotype was seen a few times. The V call is TRBV9, the J call TRBJ2-1; D remains unclear. From germline, CDR1 is SGDLS and CDR2 YYNGEE. This CDR3 is built from 13 residues. V was trimmed by 2 bases and J by 9 bases, leaving 12 bases between them. The CDR3 is CASSVGQQLEQFF. The DNA for the CDR3 is TGTGCCAGCAGCGTCGGGCAGCAGCTTGAGCAGTTCTTC.